The clone carrying this TCR beta chain was seen only once. Its specificity is not known. Trimming stripped 1 base from V and 5 bases from J, with 13 bases between. Germline V CDR1 and CDR2: MNHNS, SASEGT. The length of the CDR3 is 15 residues. Only in-frame clones appear in the TCRdb table, and some are missing; sequencing was by immunoSEQ multiplex PCR. Of approximately 410,000 clones in the sample, 88% were seen once. This specimen comes from a study of Ad26.COV2.S vaccination and SARS-CoV-2 variants. About the research overall: Within the COV1001 Ad26.COV2.S trial arm, the donor was enrolled. Once, or twice with 56 days between doses, Ad26.COV2.S was given intramuscularly. Whole-study results and caveats: Individuals receiving vaccine had higher spike-specific TCR breadth than placebo recipients did.

As for treatment: approximately 18 received Ad26.COV2.S at low or high dose, single or two shots; about five received placebo; per-sample allocation not given. Day 63 after the first injection of vaccine or placebo was the sampling time. Based in Boston, the donor was an adult of 18-55 years. The chain is built from TRBV6-1 and TRBJ2-3, with D possibly matching TRBD2 (5 bases). This sequence was found in a person aged 18-65 years who received the Ad26.COV2.S COVID-19 vaccine or a placebo. Sequenced material: peripheral blood, taken in a trial of Ad26.COV2.S vaccine versus placebo. The CDR3 bases are TGTGCCAGCAGTGAAGGGTTGACTACTGGAGATACGCAGTATTTT. Encoded protein: CASSEGLTTGDTQYF.